A single sample gave rise to the 13 T cell receptor beta chains below, sequenced in a study of blood T cell repertoires in COVID-19. The data were produced by immunoSEQ multiplex PCR, yet TCRdb's version contains in-frame clones alone and is incomplete. The table lists around 70,000 clones, 80% to 90% of them singletons. Specimen: peripheral blood. The receptor set was obtained from a man aged 60 to 75 with acute or convalescent COVID-19.

The chain recombines TRBV11-1 with TRBJ2-3; TRBD2 agrees at 8 bases. The CDR3 contains 15 residues. V lost 5 bases, J lost 6 bases, and 10 bases stayed unmatched. Germline V lookup: CDR1 SGHAT, CDR2 FQDESV (reference sequence). As DNA, the CDR3 is TGTGCCAGCAGCCCGCGGACCTCGGGGGGGGATACGCAGTATTTT. Residues: CASSPRTSGGDTQYF.

V and J are TRBV7-8 and TRBJ2-1; TRBD2 matches at 8 bases. Looked up from germline, CDR1 is SGHVS and CDR2 is FQNEAQ. The CDR3 consists of 13 residues. With 5 bases clipped from V and 4 bases from J, the junction kept 1 base outside the gene matches. The CDR3 coding sequence is TGTGCCAGCAGCGAGCGGGGGTACAATGAGCAGTTCTTC. Protein: CASSERGYNEQFF.

The chain recombines TRBV7-8 with TRBJ2-7, with 8 bases identical to TRBD2. This CDR3 has 14 residues. Looked up from germline, CDR1 is SGHVS and CDR2 is FQNEAQ. V dropped 3 bases and J dropped 1; count of bases not matched to a gene: 2. CDR3 loop: CASSFAGGSYEQYF. The CDR3 bases are TGTGCCAGCAGCTTTGCGGGAGGTTCCTACGAGCAGTACTTC.

This clone was observed a single time. V usage is TRBV7-7 and J usage is TRBJ2-2; TRBD1 agrees at 8 bases. Per the germline V gene, CDR1 is SSHAT and CDR2 is FNYEAQ (reference sequence). This CDR3 region has 16 residues. The V gene end was trimmed by 5 bases and the J gene end by 7 bases; junction bases not matched to a gene: 12. The CDR3 sequence is CASSPRSGGAGGELFF. The CDR3 coding sequence is TGTGCCAGCAGCCCTCGGTCAGGGGGCGCCGGCGGGGAGCTGTTTTTT.

The chain is built from TRBV5-6 and TRBJ2-1; 8 bases fit TRBD1. The ends lost 1 base at V and 7 bases at J; junction bases unmatched: 4. This CDR3 is 14 amino acids long. Germline CDR1 reads SGHDT; CDR2 reads YYEEEE. CDR3 loop: CASSLRTGWNEQFF. Written as DNA, the CDR3 is TGTGCCAGCAGCTTGCGGACAGGGTGGAATGAGCAGTTCTTC.

This chain joins TRBV21-1 and TRBJ2-1; TRBD2 reflects the table's D call only, with no check against the DNA. TRBV21-1 represents a pseudogene. CDR3 size: 17 residues. The CDR3: CASSKVRREGLYNEQFF. The CDR3 nucleotides are TGTGCCAGCAGCAAGGTAAGACGGGAGGGCCTCTACAATGAGCAGTTCTTC.

The gene calls are TRBV19 and TRBJ2-1; 7 nucleotides match TRBD2. Germline assignment: CDR1 LNHDA and CDR2 SQIVND (reference sequence). V was clipped by 5 bases and J by 6 bases; unmatched bases: 16. The CDR3 has 17 residues. The CDR3 protein is CASSFASAASGLNEQFF. The CDR3, as DNA: TGTGCCAGTAGTTTCGCTTCTGCGGCTAGCGGCCTCAATGAGCAGTTCTTC.

V is TRBV6-5 and J is TRBJ1-1; D gene uncertain. V was trimmed by 6 bases and J by 2 bases, leaving 13 bases between them. Germline assignment: CDR1 MNHEY and CDR2 SVGAGI. The CDR3 loop spans 14 amino acids. The CDR3 is CASRKDEGNTEAFF. The CDR3 bases are TGTGCCAGCAGGAAGGACGAGGGCAACACTGAAGCTTTCTTT.

The V gene is TRBV5-6, the J gene TRBJ1-3; D gene unclear. The CDR3 totals 15 residues. Germline V gene data show CDR1 as SGHDT and CDR2 as YYEEEE. The germline V and J ends were trimmed by 2 bases and 0 bases, with 9 bases remaining between them. CDR3 region: CASSFLGFSGNTIYF. The CDR3, as DNA: TGTGCCAGCAGCTTCCTCGGGTTCTCTGGAAACACCATATATTTT. The complete variable domain, with remaining parts taken from reference TRBV5-6 and TRBJ1-3, reads DAGVTQSPTHLIKTRGQQVTLRCSPKSGHDTVSWYQQALGQGPQFIFQYYEEEERQRGNFPDRFSGHQFPNYSSELNVNALLLGDSALYLCASSFLGFSGNTIYFGEGSWLTVV.

The rearrangement joins TRBV9 to TRBJ2-2; TRBD2 aligns across 13 bases. The germline CDR1 and CDR2 sequences are SGDLS and YYNGEE. This CDR3 has 16 amino acids. The J segment lost 4 bases and the V segment lost 3 bases, leaving 3 bases of the junction unmatched. CDR3 nucleotides: TGTGCCAGCAGCGCCACTAGCGGGAGGGGCACCGGGGAGCTGTTTTTT. Translation gives CASSATSGRGTGELFF. Drawing the rest from reference TRBV9 and TRBJ2-2, the complete variable domain is DSGVTQTPKHLITATGQRVTLRCSPRSGDLSVYWYQQSLDQGLQFLIQYYNGEERAKGNILERFSAQQFPDLHSELNLSSLELGDSALYFCASSATSGRGTGELFFGEGSRLTVL.

The chain has TRBV29-1 and TRBJ1-3; 10 bases line up with TRBD1. CDR1 and CDR2 from the germline V gene are SQVTM and ANQGSEA. J gave up 0 bases and V 7 bases, and 24 bases lay outside the gene matches. The CDR3 extends over 21 amino acids. The CDR3 DNA sequence: TGCAGCGCGATCCCGGTGTTACCGGGACAGGGGAACTTAGGCTCTGGAAACACCATATATTTT. As protein: CSAIPVLPGQGNLGSGNTIYF.

V and J are TRBV27 and TRBJ1-5, with no clear D. Trimming took 7 bases from V and 0 from J, leaving 22 bases between them. Germline values: CDR1 MNHEY, CDR2 SMNVEV (reference sequence). This CDR3 is 18 amino acids long. CDR3 loop: CASTLRDGRLHSNQPQHF. The CDR3, as DNA: TGTGCCAGCACATTAAGAGACGGGAGATTACATAGCAATCAGCCCCAGCATTTT.

The rearrangement joins TRBV5-6 to TRBJ2-3; perhaps TRBD2 as D (6 bases). V was cut by 4 bases and J by 1 base, with 7 bases left in between. The CDR3 is 13 amino acids. CDR1 SGHDT and CDR2 YYEEEE come from the germline V gene. The CDR3 DNA reads TGTGCCAGCAGCGCTAGCGGCACAGATACGCAGTATTTT. It translates to CASSASGTDTQYF.